These T cell receptor beta chains were read from a single sample in a study of T cells expressing NK-cell markers. Using the 5' RACE reads, TCRdb records one entry per CDR3 protein without DNA. The sample is made up of about 550,000 distinct CDR3 sequences, and the top ten hold approximately 4% of it. Sequenced input: blood T cells: a sorted CD56 or NKG2C T cell subset, CD4+ or CD8+ T cells, or bulk PBMC T cells (not recorded which). The receptors stem from a man aged 18 to 30 in good health. The CDR3 runs from the conserved cysteine through the conserved F or W.

CDR3aa	v_gene	j_gene
CSAMPGVGTDTQHF	TRBV20-1	TRBJ2-3
CASKGWISTDTQYF	TRBV28	TRBJ2-3
CASSLGTSGVLDTQYF	TRBV5-1	TRBJ2-3
CAGGEALMNTEAFF	TRBV7-2	TRBJ1-1
CASSQDRGVPYNEQFF	TRBV4-1	TRBJ2-1
CATSRDLGGGGTDTQYF	TRBV15	TRBJ2-3
CASSPVGPAELFF	TRBV5-1	TRBJ2-2
CATLSESYEQYF	TRBV15	TRBJ2-7
CAIRTGPQETQYF	TRBV7-7	TRBJ2-5
CASSLGHQEAFF	TRBV7-9	TRBJ1-1
CASSLERTPQGEAFF	TRBV5-1	TRBJ1-1
CASSFETSVSEQFF	TRBV12-3/TRBV12-4	TRBJ2-1
CASSAGGGAGNQPQHF	TRBV12-3/TRBV12-4	TRBJ1-5
CASSSPGPRGETQYF	TRBV11-2	TRBJ2-5
CASSSSPWGYEQYF	TRBV7-2	TRBJ2-7
CASSYLGGSLETQYF	TRBV6-5	TRBJ2-5
CSAPTTRLSEQYF	TRBV20-1	TRBJ2-7
CASSLDDSYNEQFF	TRBV11-1	TRBJ2-1
CASSYVTQRETQYF	TRBV7-9	TRBJ2-5
CASSVRLAGSTDTQYF	TRBV4-3	TRBJ2-3
CASSSRAQGADTQYF	TRBV7-2	TRBJ2-3
CASSFLFEVSGSSEQYF	TRBV28	TRBJ2-7
CASATVATNEKLFF	TRBV18	TRBJ1-4
CASSPESKTQYF	TRBV7-8	TRBJ2-5
CASSMRTGTKKTDTQYF	TRBV4-2	TRBJ2-3
CASSSTGFEREYHGTDTQYF	TRBV12-3/TRBV12-4	TRBJ2-3
CASSLLRSSGSGTQYF	TRBV28	TRBJ2-5
CASRQGISTDTQYF	TRBV5-1	TRBJ2-3
CASSGLWGLAPGSNEQFF	TRBV9	TRBJ2-1
CASTVATAPGNTIYF	TRBV6-5	TRBJ1-3
CASSPPSTGMETQYF	TRBV18	TRBJ2-5
CSARDPGGTATDTQYF	TRBV20-1	TRBJ2-3
CASSSPGLAGATQYF	TRBV5-6	TRBJ2-3
CSAREGQGDSYGYTF	TRBV20-1	TRBJ1-2
CASSPPYAEGSEQFF	TRBV18	TRBJ2-1
CASSSPGSEAFF	TRBV12-3/TRBV12-4	TRBJ1-1
CATSALETNTGELFF	TRBV24-1	TRBJ2-2
CASSYSLGGDSGAFF	TRBV6-5	TRBJ1-1
CASSFSPWVGNNQPQHF	TRBV7-8	TRBJ1-5
CSVERLATYNEQFF	TRBV29-1	TRBJ2-1